This paragraph reports one T cell receptor beta chain. Its antigen remains unknown. This record comes from a study of yellow fever vaccine responses in identical twins. Study observations and caveats: A vaccine T cell response that seemed partly convergent and partly personalized was reported in twins.

TCRdb independently ran MiXCR on the RT-PCR reads; one entry per CDR3 protein. The table lists approximately 700 distinct CDR3 sequences, about 80% of them singletons, with roughly 25% in the top ten. The CDR3 sequence is 15 residues long. V was trimmed by 6 bases and J by 5 bases, leaving 19 bases between them. The starting material was T cells from blood (PBMCs), unsorted or a sorted subset (not recorded which), obtained before or after yellow fever vaccination (not recorded which). This clonotype was obtained from a female donor who received the yellow fever vaccine. The rearrangement uses TRBV12-3 or TRBV12-4 and TRBJ2-5; D call uncertain. The CDR3 bases are TGTGCCAGCAGCTTGGAAAGCAAGGAGTGGGAGACCCAGTACTTC. Protein: CASSLESKEWETQYF.